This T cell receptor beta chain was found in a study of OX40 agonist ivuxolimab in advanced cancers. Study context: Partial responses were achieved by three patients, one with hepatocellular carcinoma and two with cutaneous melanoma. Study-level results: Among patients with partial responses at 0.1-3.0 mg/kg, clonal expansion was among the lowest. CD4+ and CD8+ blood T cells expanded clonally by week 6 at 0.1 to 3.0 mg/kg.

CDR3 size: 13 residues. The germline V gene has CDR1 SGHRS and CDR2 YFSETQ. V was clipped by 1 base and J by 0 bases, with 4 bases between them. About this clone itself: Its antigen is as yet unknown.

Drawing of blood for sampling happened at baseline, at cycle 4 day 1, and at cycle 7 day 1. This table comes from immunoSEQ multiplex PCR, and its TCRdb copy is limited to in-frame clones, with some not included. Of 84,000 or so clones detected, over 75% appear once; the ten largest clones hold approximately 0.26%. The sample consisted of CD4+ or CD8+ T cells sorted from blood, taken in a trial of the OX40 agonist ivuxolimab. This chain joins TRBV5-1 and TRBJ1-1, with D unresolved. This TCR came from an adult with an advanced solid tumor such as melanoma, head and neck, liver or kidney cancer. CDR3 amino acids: CASSLSVNTEAFF. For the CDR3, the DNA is TGCGCCAGCAGCTTGTCAGTGAACACTGAAGCTTTCTTT.